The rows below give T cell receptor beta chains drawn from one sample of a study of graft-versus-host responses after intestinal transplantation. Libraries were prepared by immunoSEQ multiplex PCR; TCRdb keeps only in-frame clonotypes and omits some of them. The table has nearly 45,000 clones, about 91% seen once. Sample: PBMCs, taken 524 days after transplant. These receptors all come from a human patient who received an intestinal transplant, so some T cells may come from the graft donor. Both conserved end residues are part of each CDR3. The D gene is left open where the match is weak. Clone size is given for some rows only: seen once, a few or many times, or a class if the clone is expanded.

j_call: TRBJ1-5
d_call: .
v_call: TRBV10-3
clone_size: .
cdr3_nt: TGTGCCATCAGTGAGTCGGTAGGGGATCAGCCCCAGCATTTT
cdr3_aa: CAISESVGDQPQHF

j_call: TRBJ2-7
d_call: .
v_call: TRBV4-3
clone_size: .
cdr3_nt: TGCGCCAGCAGCCAGTCCTACGAGCAGTACTTC
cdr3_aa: CASSQSYEQYF

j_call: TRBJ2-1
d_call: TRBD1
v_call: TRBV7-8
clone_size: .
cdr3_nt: TGTGCCAGCAGCTTAGGAGGGACAGGGCTCTACAATGAGCAGTTCTTC
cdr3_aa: CASSLGGTGLYNEQFF

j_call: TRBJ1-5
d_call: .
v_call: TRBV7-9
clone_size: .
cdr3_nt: TGTGCCAGCAGCTTCGGGGGCAATCAGCCCCAGCATTTT
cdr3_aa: CASSFGGNQPQHF

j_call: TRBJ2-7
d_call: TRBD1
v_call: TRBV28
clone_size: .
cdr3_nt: TGTGCCAGCAGTTTTGACAGGGTCTACGAGCAGTACTTC
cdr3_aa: CASSFDRVYEQYF

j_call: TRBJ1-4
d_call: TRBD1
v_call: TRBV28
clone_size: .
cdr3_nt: TGTGCCAGCAGTTTGAATCAGGGGGAGGCGGGAAAACTGTTTTTT
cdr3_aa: CASSLNQGEAGKLFF

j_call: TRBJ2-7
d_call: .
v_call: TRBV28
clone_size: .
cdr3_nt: TGTGCCAGCAGTTCCTACTACGAGCAGTACTTC
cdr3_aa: CASSSYYEQYF

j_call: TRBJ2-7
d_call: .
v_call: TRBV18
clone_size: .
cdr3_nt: TGTGCCAGCTCACTCTTCAGGTCGGGAGCCTCCTCCTACGAGCAGTACTTC
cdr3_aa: CASSLFRSGASSYEQYF

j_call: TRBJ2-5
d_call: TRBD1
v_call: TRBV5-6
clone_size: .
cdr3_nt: TGTGCCAGCAGCGAAACAGGGGCGGGGACCCAGTACTTC
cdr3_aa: CASSETGAGTQYF

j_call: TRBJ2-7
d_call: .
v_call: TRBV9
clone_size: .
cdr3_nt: TGTGCCAGCAGCGTAGACGCCTCTTGGGACGAGCAGTACTTC
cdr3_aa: CASSVDASWDEQYF

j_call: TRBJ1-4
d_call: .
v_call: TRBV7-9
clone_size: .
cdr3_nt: TGTGCCAGCAGCTTTGTCCAGTCGGAAAAACTGTTTTTT
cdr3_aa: CASSFVQSEKLFF

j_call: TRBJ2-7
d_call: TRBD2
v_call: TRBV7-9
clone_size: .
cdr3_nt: TGTGCCAGCAGCCCTCCGGCGGGAGGACTCTACGAGCAGTACTTC
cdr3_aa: CASSPPAGGLYEQYF

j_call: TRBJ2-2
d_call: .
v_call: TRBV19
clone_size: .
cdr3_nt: TGTGCCAGTAAACGGAGGGTAGGGGACACCGGGGAGCTGTTTTTT
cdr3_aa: CASKRRVGDTGELFF

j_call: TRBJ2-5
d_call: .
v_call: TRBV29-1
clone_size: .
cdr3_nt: TGCAGCGAAACGAGGGTAGAGACCCAGTACTTC
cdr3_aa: CSETRVETQYF

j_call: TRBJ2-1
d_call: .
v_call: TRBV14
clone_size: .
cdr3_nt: TGTGCCAGCAGCCAAGATGAGGGGATCTCCTACAATGAGCAGTTCTTC
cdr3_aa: CASSQDEGISYNEQFF

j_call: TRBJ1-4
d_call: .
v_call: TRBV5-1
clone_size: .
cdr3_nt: TGCGCCAGCTCCGACCTGACGGCTAATGAAAAACTGTTTTTT
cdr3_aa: CASSDLTANEKLFF

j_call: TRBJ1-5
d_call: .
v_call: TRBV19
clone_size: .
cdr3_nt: TGTGCCAGTAGTGCGTACAGGAATAGCAATCAGCCCCAGCATTTT
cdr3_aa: CASSAYRNSNQPQHF

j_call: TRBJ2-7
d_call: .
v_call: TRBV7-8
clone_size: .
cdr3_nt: TGTGCCAGCAGCTTAGCGGGGGTGCGTGCGCAGAGACTACGCGAGCAGTACTTC
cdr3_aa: CASSLAGVRAQRLREQYF

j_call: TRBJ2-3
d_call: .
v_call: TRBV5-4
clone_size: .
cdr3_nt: TGTGCCAGCAGCTTGCGGGGGACAGATACGCAGTATTTT
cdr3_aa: CASSLRGTDTQYF

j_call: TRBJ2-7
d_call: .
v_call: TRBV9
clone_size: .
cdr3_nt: TGTGCCAGCAGCTTAAAGGGTATCTCCTACGAGCAGTACTTC
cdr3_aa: CASSLKGISYEQYF

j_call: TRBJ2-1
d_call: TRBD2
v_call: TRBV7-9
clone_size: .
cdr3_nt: TGTGCCAGCAGCTCAAGGACTAGCGGGATAACGGAGCAGTTCTTC
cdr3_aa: CASSSRTSGITEQFF

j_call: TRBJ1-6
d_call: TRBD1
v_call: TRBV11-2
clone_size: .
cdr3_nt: TGTGCCAGCAGGGTCCCGGGACAGGGTAATTCACCCCTCCACTTT
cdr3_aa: CASRVPGQGNSPLHF

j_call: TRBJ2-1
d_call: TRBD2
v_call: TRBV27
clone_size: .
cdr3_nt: TGTGCCAGCAGTCCCACTAGCGGGAACTACAATGAGCAGTTCTTC
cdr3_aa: CASSPTSGNYNEQFF

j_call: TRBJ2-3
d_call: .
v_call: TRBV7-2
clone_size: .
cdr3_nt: TGTGCCAGCAGCTTCCAGGGAGGAACAGATACGCAGTATTTT
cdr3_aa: CASSFQGGTDTQYF

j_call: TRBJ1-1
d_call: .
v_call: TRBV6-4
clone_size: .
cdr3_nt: TGTGCCAGCAGTTCTCAGCAGGGGAACACTGAAGCTTTCTTT
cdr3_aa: CASSSQQGNTEAFF

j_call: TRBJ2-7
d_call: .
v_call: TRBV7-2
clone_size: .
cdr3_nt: TGTGCCAGCAGCGTTAATTACGAGCAGTACTTC
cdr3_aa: CASSVNYEQYF

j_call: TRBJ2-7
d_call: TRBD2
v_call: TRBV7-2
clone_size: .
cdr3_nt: TGTGCCAGCAGCTTAGCGCGAGTCGACAGAGCTTCTAGCGGGTTAAGCTCCTACGAGCAGTACTTC
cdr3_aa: CASSLARVDRASSGLSSYEQYF

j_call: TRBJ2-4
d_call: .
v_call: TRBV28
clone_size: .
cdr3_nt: TGTGCCAGCAGTTTCGGCGGGGTCTCATTTGGGGCCAAAAACATTCAGTACTTC
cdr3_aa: CASSFGGVSFGAKNIQYF

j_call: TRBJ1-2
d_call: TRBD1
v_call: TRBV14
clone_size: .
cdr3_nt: TGTGCCAGCAGCCCACGTCCCGGGACAGGGGGCAGGGTCTATGGCTACACCTTC
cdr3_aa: CASSPRPGTGGRVYGYTF

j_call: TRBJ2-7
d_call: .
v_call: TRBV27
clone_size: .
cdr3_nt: TGTGCCAGCAGTCACCAGGTAAACCTTGCCTACGAGCAGTACTTC
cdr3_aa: CASSHQVNLAYEQYF

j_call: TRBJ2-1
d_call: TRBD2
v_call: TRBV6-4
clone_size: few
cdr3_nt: TGTGCCAGCAGTGACAGACTAGCGGGAGGGAATGAGCAGTTCTTC
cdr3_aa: CASSDRLAGGNEQFF

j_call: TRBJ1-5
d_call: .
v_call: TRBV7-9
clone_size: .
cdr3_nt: TGTGCCAGCAGCTCGTATACAGGGCTGCCCCAGCATTTT
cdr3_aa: CASSSYTGLPQHF